This is a list of T cell receptor beta chains from one sample in a study of Ad26.COV2.S vaccination and SARS-CoV-2 variants. The protocol was immunoSEQ multiplex PCR, while the TCRdb copy is restricted to in-frame clones and leaves out a portion. Of 350,000 to 400,000 clones in the sample, around 91% are singletons; the top ten hold under 2%. Sequencing used peripheral blood, obtained in a trial of Ad26.COV2.S vaccine versus placebo. These TCRs come from a person aged 18-60 years who received the Ad26.COV2.S COVID-19 vaccine or a placebo. The CDR3 runs from the conserved cysteine through the conserved F or W. A D gene is named only where the DNA matches it firmly. The size entry is marked missing in some rows and otherwise reads once, few, many or a size class.

>TRBV2|TRBD1|TRBJ1-2|few
CASSEIQGVGGYTF
TGTGCCAGCAGTGAAATACAGGGGGTTGGTGGCTACACCTTC
>TRBV7-9|TRBD1|TRBJ1-1|-
CASSLGTGTEAFF
TGTGCCAGCAGCTTAGGGACAGGGACTGAAGCTTTCTTT
>TRBV7-3|-|TRBJ2-7|-
CASSLSGTPSYEQYF
TGTGCCAGCAGCTTAAGCGGGACCCCCTCCTACGAGCAGTACTTC
>TRBV5-1|TRBD1|TRBJ1-1|-
CASSLGDRNTEAFF
TGCGCCAGCAGCTTGGGGGACAGGAACACTGAAGCTTTCTTT
>TRBV28|TRBD1|TRBJ1-2|-
CASSLDRTGWAYGYTF
TGTGCCAGCAGTTTAGATCGGACAGGATGGGCCTATGGCTACACCTTC
>TRBV4-1|-|TRBJ1-4|-
CASSQATRATNEKLFF
TGCGCCAGCAGCCAAGCCACACGGGCTACTAATGAAAAACTGTTTTTT
>TRBV5-5|-|TRBJ2-3|once
CASPPGPNTDTQYF
TGTGCCAGTCCGCCAGGACCCAACACAGATACGCAGTATTTT
>TRBV5-5|-|TRBJ1-2|-
CASSPDRSYGYTF
TGTGCCAGCAGTCCTGACAGGAGCTATGGCTACACCTTC
>TRBV11-2|-|TRBJ2-3|-
CASSLVPGRTDTQYF
TGTGCCAGCAGCTTAGTTCCGGGACGCACAGATACGCAGTATTTT
>TRBV6-5|TRBD2|TRBJ2-1|-
CASTGGGLSYNEQFF
TGTGCCAGCACCGGGGGGGGATTGTCCTACAATGAGCAGTTCTTC
>TRBV12-3/TRBV12-4|-|TRBJ1-1|-
CASSFGKTEAFF
TGTGCCAGCAGTTTTGGGAAAACTGAAGCTTTCTTT
>TRBV7-2|TRBD2|TRBJ2-1|-
CASSLYSGMYNEQFF
TGTGCCAGCAGCTTATATAGCGGGATGTACAATGAGCAGTTCTTC
>TRBV6-5|TRBD1|TRBJ2-7|once
CASGQGGMYYEQYF
TGTGCCAGTGGACAGGGGGGTATGTACTACGAGCAGTACTTC
>TRBV5-6|TRBD1|TRBJ1-2|once
CASSQGQGQRVDGYTF
TGTGCCAGCAGCCAAGGACAGGGTCAACGCGTGGATGGCTACACCTTC
>TRBV19|-|TRBJ1-1|-
CATSRGLNTEAFF
TGTGCCACCTCCAGGGGCTTGAACACTGAAGCTTTCTTT
>TRBV6-4|TRBD1|TRBJ2-7|-
CASSGQGYEQYF
TGTGCCAGCAGTGGACAGGGCTACGAGCAGTACTTC
>TRBV5-4|-|TRBJ2-2|-
CASSGTGYRELFF
TGTGCCAGCAGCGGTACAGGGTACCGGGAGCTGTTTTTT
>TRBV19|TRBD1|TRBJ1-1|-
CASSIEGTGGTEAFF
TGTGCCAGTAGTATAGAGGGGACAGGGGGCACTGAAGCTTTCTTT
>TRBV7-2|-|TRBJ1-6|-
CASSPTPPSSPLHF
TGTGCCAGCAGCCCCACCCCCCCGTCGTCACCCCTCCACTTT
>TRBV6-5|-|TRBJ2-7|few
CASSPGRFRLEQYF
TGTGCCAGCAGCCCGGGCAGGTTTCGGCTCGAGCAGTACTTC
>TRBV5-1|TRBD2|TRBJ2-7|-
CASSFGLAGGYYEQYF
TGCGCCAGCAGCTTCGGACTAGCGGGAGGGTACTACGAGCAGTACTTC
>TRBV15|-|TRBJ2-1|-
CATREDYRAWEQFF
TGTGCCACCAGAGAGGACTACCGTGCATGGGAGCAGTTCTTC
>TRBV6-5|TRBD2|TRBJ2-7|-
CASRIRAGGRGEQYF
TGTGCCAGCAGAATCCGAGCGGGAGGGCGCGGCGAGCAGTACTTC
>TRBV5-6|TRBD2|TRBJ2-7|-
CASSPGLAGISYEQYF
TGTGCCAGCAGCCCCGGACTAGCGGGAATATCCTACGAGCAGTACTTC
>TRBV5-5|-|TRBJ1-4|-
CASSFRDGFNEKLFF
TGTGCCAGCAGCTTCCGGGACGGCTTTAATGAAAAACTGTTTTTT
>TRBV12-3/TRBV12-4|-|TRBJ1-1|-
CASSFRTFEAFF
TGTGCCAGCAGTTTTAGGACATTTGAAGCTTTCTTT
>TRBV19|-|TRBJ1-5|-
CASSIGGGQPQHF
TGTGCCAGTAGTATCGGGGGGGGACAGCCCCAGCATTTT
>TRBV10-3|-|TRBJ1-5|-
CAIREGPNQPQHF
TGTGCCATCAGGGAGGGACCGAATCAGCCCCAGCATTTT
>TRBV5-6|-|TRBJ2-7|-
CASSLGLYSYEQYF
TGTGCCAGCAGCCTGGGACTCTACTCCTACGAGCAGTACTTC
>TRBV27|-|TRBJ2-2|-
CASSLPGPGELFF
TGTGCCAGCAGTTTGCCGGGGCCCGGGGAGCTGTTTTTT
>TRBV28|-|TRBJ1-2|-
CASTYKGTYGYTF
TGTGCCAGCACATACAAAGGCACCTATGGCTACACCTTC
>TRBV27|TRBD2|TRBJ2-1|-
CASSPGGIPTRNEQFF
TGTGCCAGCAGCCCGGGAGGGATCCCTACGCGTAATGAGCAGTTCTTC
>TRBV19|TRBD1|TRBJ2-7|-
CATRRSGQEHYEQYF
TGTGCCACCCGCCGGTCCGGACAGGAGCACTACGAGCAGTACTTC
>TRBV19|TRBD2|TRBJ2-2|few
CASSIKGLAGPPGGELFF
TGTGCCAGTAGTATAAAGGGCCTAGCGGGACCCCCAGGCGGGGAGCTGTTTTTT
>TRBV27|TRBD1|TRBJ2-2|-
CASSPKSGTANTGELFF
TGTGCCAGCAGTCCGAAATCCGGGACAGCGAACACCGGGGAGCTGTTTTTT
>TRBV7-2|-|TRBJ1-3|-
CASSPNRPGIRNTIYF
TGTGCCAGCAGCCCTAACAGGCCGGGAATCAGAAACACCATATATTTT
>TRBV28|TRBD1|TRBJ2-2|few
CASSLRGRTGELFF
TGTGCCAGCAGTTTAAGGGGGCGGACCGGGGAGCTGTTTTTT
>TRBV10-2|-|TRBJ2-4|few
CASSETRENIQYF
TGCGCCAGCAGTGAAACTAGAGAAAACATTCAGTACTTC
>TRBV4-1|-|TRBJ2-7|-
CASSHAYEQYF
TGCGCCAGCAGCCATGCTTACGAGCAGTACTTC
>TRBV19|TRBD2|TRBJ2-1|-
CASSTTSGTYNEQFF
TGTGCCAGTAGTACGACTAGCGGAACCTACAATGAGCAGTTCTTC
>TRBV11-2|TRBD2|TRBJ2-7|once
CASSPGTSRVGYEQYF
TGTGCCAGCAGCCCTGGGACTAGCAGAGTAGGATACGAGCAGTACTTC
>TRBV7-3|TRBD2|TRBJ2-3|-
CASSSSSGMGPDTQYF
TGTGCCAGCAGCTCATCTAGCGGGATGGGCCCAGATACGCAGTATTTT
>TRBV5-1|-|TRBJ2-6|-
CASSLVGVGANVLTF
TGCGCCAGCAGCTTGGTGGGAGTAGGGGCCAACGTCCTGACTTTC
>TRBV28|-|TRBJ2-2|-
CASHSIRAGNTGELFF
TGTGCCAGCCATTCCATTCGAGCGGGGAACACCGGGGAGCTGTTTTTT
>TRBV9|-|TRBJ2-7|-
CASSVAGTSYEQYF
TGTGCCAGCAGCGTAGCTGGGACTTCCTACGAGCAGTACTTC
>TRBV18|TRBD2|TRBJ2-5|-
CASSPSGIQETQYF
TGTGCCAGCTCACCCAGCGGGATTCAAGAGACCCAGTACTTC
>TRBV10-1|-|TRBJ2-7|-
CASSSSTGNQPDEQYF
TGCGCCAGCAGTTCCTCTACGGGGAATCAACCGGACGAGCAGTACTTC
>TRBV19|-|TRBJ2-2|-
CASSHTLGATPELFF
TGTGCCAGTAGTCATACTCTAGGTGCGACTCCGGAGCTGTTTTTT
>TRBV11-2|-|TRBJ1-5|-
CASSVDSSNQPQHF
TGTGCCAGCAGCGTGGACAGTAGCAATCAGCCCCAGCATTTT
>TRBV10-3|-|TRBJ2-5|once
CAISPDFIRDRSETQYF
TGTGCCATCAGCCCCGATTTCATAAGAGACCGTTCGGAGACCCAGTACTTC
>TRBV30|TRBD2|TRBJ2-5|-
CARTSGDQETQYF
TGTGCCAGGACTAGCGGGGATCAAGAGACCCAGTACTTC
>TRBV3-1/TRBV3-2|-|TRBJ2-3|-
CASSQDARLTDTQYF
TGTGCCAGCAGCCAAGATGCCAGACTCACAGATACGCAGTATTTT
>TRBV5-5|-|TRBJ2-1|-
CASSLGGGSYNEQFF
TGTGCCAGCAGCTTGGGAGGTGGCTCCTACAATGAGCAGTTCTTC
>TRBV19|-|TRBJ2-1|-
CASSYEIGRVGYNEQFF
TGTGCCAGTAGTTATGAGATAGGTCGGGTCGGCTACAATGAGCAGTTCTTC